These 30 T cell receptor beta chains were sequenced from one sample in a study of human T cells and chemical hapten exposure. TCRdb processed the RACE reads anew with MiXCR; each CDR3 protein has one entry. The repertoire holds approximately 180,000 distinct CDR3 sequences, with around 30% as singletons. Described time point: pre-sensitization, week 0. Indicated treatment: therapeutic diphenylcyclopropenone sensitization with weekly scalp DPC. Sequences were derived from whole blood, sampled in connection with sensitization to the hapten diphenylcyclopropenone (DPC). These receptors were taken from a woman younger than 45 with alopecia areata. Some clones in this sample may be carry-over from other donors' samples.

The chain couples TRBV27 to TRBJ2-7; 10 bases are shared with TRBD2. CDR1 MNHEY and CDR2 SMNVEV come from the germline V gene (reference sequence). After removal of 3 bases from V and 1 base from J, the junction contained 3 bases not matched to a gene. This CDR3 has 15 residues. CDR3 DNA: TGTGCCAGCAGTTTCCAAGCGGGGGGGTCCTACGAGCAGTACTTC. Encoded protein: CASSFQAGGSYEQYF.

This chain links TRBV5-1 with TRBJ2-1, with 10 bases aligning to TRBD2. V trimming: 7 bases; J trimming: 7 bases; junction bases outside the gene matches: 11. Per the germline V gene, CDR1 is SGHRS and CDR2 is YFSETQ. CDR3 size: 15 residues. CDR3 protein: CASGLLAGRHNEQFF. The CDR3 DNA is TGCGCCAGCGGACTACTAGCGGGGAGGCATAATGAGCAGTTCTTC.

This clonotype has just one count. The gene calls are TRBV30 and TRBJ2-1; D gene unclear. Trimming pared 3 bases from V and 13 bases from J, leaving 19 bases between. Per the germline V gene, CDR1 is GTSNPN and CDR2 is SVGIG (reference sequence). The CDR3 extends over 13 amino acids. CDR3 nucleotides: TGTGCCTGGAGCGTCGGTCGGCTCCAGTTTCAGTTCTTC. This translates into CAWSVGRLQFQFF.

CDR3 amino acids: CASSPEQGPYGYTF. The CDR3 region has the DNA TGTGCCAGCTCACCGGAACAGGGACCCTATGGCTACACCTTC. This chain joins TRBV18 and TRBJ1-2; tentative D call: TRBD1 (6 bases). CDR1 and CDR2 (germline): KGHSH, LQKENI. There are 14 residues in the CDR3. V was cut by 3 bases and J by 4 bases, with 12 bases left in between.

This clonotype was detected only a few times. V gene TRBV12-3 or TRBV12-4 combines with J gene TRBJ2-5, with 9 bases lining up with TRBD2. The CDR3 contains 15 residues. J lost 4 bases, V lost 5 bases, and 8 bases had no gene match. The CDR3 region is CASSTNSGSGETQYF. The CDR3 region has the DNA TGTGCCAGCAGTACAAATAGCGGGAGCGGAGAGACCCAGTACTTC.

The chain links TRBV5-1 to TRBJ2-4; D not certain. Germline V gene sequence: CDR1 SGHRS, CDR2 YFSETQ. Deletions cut 0 bases from V and 5 bases from J, with 12 bases between. This CDR3 comprises 15 residues. The CDR3 DNA is TGCGCCAGCAGCTTGGGGCCGGTCCCCCAAAACATTCAGTACTTC. Protein product: CASSLGPVPQNIQYF.

This clonotype was observed a handful of times. This chain links TRBV3-1 with TRBJ1-6; tentative D call: TRBD1 (6 bases). Germline V lookup: CDR1 LGHDT, CDR2 YNNKEL (reference sequence). This CDR3 is 14 amino acids long. V lost 4 bases to trimming and J lost 13 bases, with 17 bases between them. Here the CDR3 DNA reads TGTGCCAGCAGCCGCACGGACAGTACTAGTCCCCTCCACTTT. This sequence encodes CASSRTDSTSPLHF.

This clonotype was observed a handful of times. This sequence joins TRBV15 and TRBJ2-3; no reliable D call. The length of the CDR3 is 12 residues. CDR1 LNHNV and CDR2 YYDKDF come from the germline V gene (reference sequence). The V end was cut by 1 base, the J end by 3 bases, with 2 bases between. The CDR3 nucleotides read TGTGCCACCAGCAGAGTTACAGATACGCAGTATTTT. Translation: CATSRVTDTQYF.

This clonotype appeared a few times. The chain links TRBV28 to TRBJ1-1; 7 bases are shared with TRBD1. The CDR3 extends over 14 amino acids. The germline CDR1 and CDR2 sequences are MDHEN and SYDVKM. V lost 7 bases, J lost 5 bases, and 10 bases stayed unmatched. The CDR3 DNA reads TGTGCCAGCACCGCTATGGCAGGGGGGACTGAAGCTTTCTTT. Amino acids: CASTAMAGGTEAFF.

This clonotype has more than one count but fewer than ten. The chain employs TRBV29-1 and TRBJ1-1; TRBD1 is a possible D gene (5 bases). This CDR3 spans 14 amino acids. Germline CDR1 reads SQVTM; CDR2 reads ANQGSEA. The V end lost 7 bases, the J end lost 4 bases, and 19 bases lay between the germline ends. CDR3 loop: CSALTAGRGTEAFF. The CDR3 DNA follows: TGCAGCGCCCTGACTGCGGGGAGGGGCACTGAAGCTTTCTTT.

About this clonotype itself: At one end, the junction sequence differs from germline, possibly due to a read error. The chain combines TRBV10-3 with TRBJ2-3; 12 positions match TRBD2. Looked up from germline, CDR1 is ENHRY and CDR2 is SYGVKD. There are 17 residues in the CDR3. The CDR3 DNA reads as TGTGCCATCAGCTCCTCTAGCGGGGGGGCCGGCACAGATATGCAGTATTTT. It encodes CAISSSSGGAGTDMQYF.

This clonotype was counted at least ten times. The chain employs TRBV10-3 and TRBJ1-2; no definite D call. The CDR3 sequence is 14 residues long. Between the trimmed V and J ends, which lost 0 bases and 6 bases, there was a span of 11 bases. Looked up from germline, CDR1 is ENHRY and CDR2 is SYGVKD. The CDR3 spells CAISESIRGDGYTF. The DNA of the CDR3 is TGTGCCATCAGTGAGTCGATTCGGGGTGATGGCTACACCTTC.

V is TRBV5-1 and J is TRBJ2-1; 10 bases match TRBD1. This CDR3 is 15 amino acids long. CDR1 SGHRS and CDR2 YFSETQ come from the germline V gene. J was trimmed by 2 bases and V by 4 bases; bases with no gene match: 3. The CDR3 region is CASSPDRGAYNEQFF. The CDR3 nucleotides are TGCGCCAGCAGCCCGGACAGGGGGGCCTACAATGAGCAGTTCTTC.

This clonotype was seen ten or more times. V usage is TRBV5-5 and J usage is TRBJ1-5, with 7 positions matching TRBD1. The CDR3 totals 14 residues. V was clipped by 0 bases and J by 6 bases; unmatched bases: 3. Germline CDR1 is SGHKS and CDR2 is YYEKEE (reference sequence). The CDR3 reads CASSLGDRFQPQHF. CDR3 DNA: TGTGCCAGCAGCTTGGGGGACAGATTTCAGCCCCAGCATTTT.

The table lists this clonotype with a few counts. This chain joins TRBV6-5 and TRBJ2-3; TRBD1 matches at 7 bases. The germline gives CDR1 MNHEY, CDR2 SVGAGI. After removal of 0 bases from V and 2 bases from J, the junction contained 5 bases not matched to a gene. There are 16 residues in the CDR3. The CDR3 DNA follows: TGTGCCAGCAGTTACTCAAGGGACAGCTACACAGATACGCAGTATTTT. Residues: CASSYSRDSYTDTQYF.

This clonotype was detected only a few times. The V gene is TRBV29-1, the J gene TRBJ2-7; D perhaps matches TRBD2 (6 bases). The germline gives CDR1 SQVTM, CDR2 ANQGSEA. Trimming took 7 bases from V and 3 from J, leaving 19 bases between them. The CDR3 is 14 amino acids. In DNA, the CDR3 is TGCAGCGCGGGACCCGGAGGGACCCACTACGAGCAGTACTTC. This sequence encodes CSAGPGGTHYEQYF.

This chain links TRBV4-3 with TRBJ1-4; TRBD1 is a possible D gene (5 bases). Deletions cut 3 bases from V and 8 bases from J, with 7 bases between. Germline CDR1 and CDR2: LGHNA and YSLEER. The CDR3 runs 12 residues. In DNA form, the CDR3 reads TGCGCCAGCAGCCAGGCAGGGGAAAAACTGTTTTTT. Protein product: CASSQAGEKLFF.

This clonotype came up a few times. This chain links TRBV27 with TRBJ1-6; no clear D gene. Deletions cut 9 bases from V and 3 bases from J, with 12 bases between. The germline V gene has CDR1 MNHEY and CDR2 SMNVEV (reference sequence). CDR3 length: 14 amino acids. The CDR3 DNA is TGTGCCAGTACAGAGGGATACTATAATTCACCCCTCCACTTT. Protein sequence: CASTEGYYNSPLHF.

J is TRBJ1-6 and V is TRBV7-9; TRBD1 matches 9 bases. This CDR3 region has 14 residues. CDR1 and CDR2 (germline): SEHNR, FQNEAQ (reference sequence). With 4 bases clipped from V and 6 bases from J, the junction kept 1 base outside the gene matches. The chain's CDR3 is CASSSGQGNSPLHF. Written as DNA, the CDR3 is TGTGCCAGCAGCTCGGGACAGGGTAATTCACCCCTCCACTTT.

The gene calls are TRBV20-1 and TRBJ1-2; D remains ambiguous. The ends were cut back, 4 bases at V and 8 bases at J, with 17 bases in the middle. Germline V lookup: CDR1 DFQATT, CDR2 SNEGSKA (reference sequence). The CDR3 totals 13 residues. The CDR3 loop is CSATQPISGGYTF. Here the CDR3 DNA reads TGCAGTGCTACCCAACCAATATCGGGAGGCTACACCTTC.

The count of this clonotype is one. The chain joins TRBV20-1 to TRBJ2-1; maybe TRBD2 (5 bases). V lost 4 bases and J 4 bases, leaving 17 bases between the germline ends. The CDR3 has 15 amino acids. The V gene's germline CDR1 is DFQATT and CDR2 SNEGSKA (reference sequence). The CDR3 coding sequence is TGCAGTGCTACTGGTTGGGGAGAGAAATACAATGAGCAGTTCTTC. Residues: CSATGWGEKYNEQFF.

This clonotype was recorded at least ten times. The chain has TRBV6-6 and TRBJ2-7, with a tentative D call TRBD1 (6 bases). The CDR3 is 13 residues long. Per germline, CDR1 MNHNY and CDR2 SVGAGI (reference sequence). Trimming left V 9 bases short and J 4 bases short, with 16 bases between. The CDR3 loop reads CASCETGSYEQYF. The CDR3 DNA is TGTGCCAGTTGTGAGACAGGTTCGTACGAGCAGTACTTC.

The V call is TRBV11-1, the J call TRBJ2-5; 7 bases fit TRBD1. The germline V gene encodes CDR1 SGHAT and CDR2 FQDESV (reference sequence). The junction had 4 bases not matched to a gene; V was cut back by 5 bases and J by 1 base. The CDR3 runs 14 residues. CDR3 coding DNA: TGTGCCAGCAGCACCCAGGGGGTCCAAGAGACCCAGTACTTC. It codes for CASSTQGVQETQYF. Full variable domain (missing parts from reference TRBV11-1 and TRBJ2-5): EAEVAQSPRYKITEKSQAVAFWCDPISGHATLYWYRQILGQGPELLVQFQDESVVDDSQLPKDRFSAERLKGVDSTLKIQPAELGDSAMYLCASSTQGVQETQYFGPGTRLLVL.

The chain carries TRBV2 and TRBJ2-1, with TRBD2 as a possible D gene (7 bases). This CDR3 comprises 15 residues. CDR1 and CDR2 from the germline V gene are SNHLY and FYNNEI. V dropped 6 bases and J dropped 9 bases, with 21 bases sitting between them. CDR3 sequence: CASRAGGLGSGEQFF. The DNA for the CDR3 is TGTGCCAGCAGGGCCGGGGGGCTGGGATCGGGTGAGCAGTTCTTC.

The genes are TRBV4-3 and TRBJ2-3, with D possibly being TRBD1 or TRBD2 (5 bases each). V lost 0 bases and J 0 bases, leaving 7 bases between the germline ends. Germline V lookup: CDR1 LGHNA, CDR2 YSLEER. The CDR3 is 15 amino acids. In DNA, the CDR3 is TGCGCCAGCAGCCAAGACGGGGCTAGCACAGATACGCAGTATTTT. This encodes CASSQDGASTDTQYF.

The J gene is TRBJ1-2, the V gene TRBV7-2; D is unresolved. CDR1 SGHTA and CDR2 FQGNSA come from the germline V gene. Trimming removed 2 bases at V and 2 bases at J, with 9 bases between. This CDR3 comprises 14 residues. CDR3 region: CASSLSLFNYGYTF. DNA of the CDR3: TGTGCCAGCAGCTTAAGCCTGTTCAACTATGGCTACACCTTC.

This clonotype was recorded at least ten times. The chain is built from TRBV7-2 and TRBJ1-5; possible D gene TRBD1, 5 bases. The V end lost 1 base, the J end lost 4 bases, and 17 bases lay between the germline ends. This CDR3 is 17 amino acids long. Germline V gene lookup returns CDR1 SGHTA and CDR2 FQGNSA. The CDR3 DNA reads as TGTGCCAGCAGCTTAGAACGTGGTGACAGAGGAAATCAGCCCCAGCATTTT. This gives the protein CASSLERGDRGNQPQHF.

The V gene is TRBV14, the J gene TRBJ2-5; unclear D gene. Germline V lookup: CDR1 SGHDN, CDR2 FVKESK. CDR3 length: 15 amino acids. The ends were cut back, 1 base at V and 2 bases at J, with 11 bases in the middle. This CDR3 is CASSQVLGIQETQYF. CDR3 sequence (DNA): TGTGCCAGCAGCCAAGTGCTGGGAATACAAGAGACCCAGTACTTC.

This clonotype was seen a few times. The chain uses TRBV6-5 and TRBJ2-2, with unresolved D. Germline lookup yields CDR1 MNHEY and CDR2 SVGAGI. Trimming took 5 bases from V and 7 from J, leaving 14 bases between them. This CDR3 comprises 14 residues. The chain's CDR3 is CASSQKGFGGELFF. The CDR3 DNA reads as TGTGCCAGCAGTCAAAAGGGTTTCGGCGGGGAGCTGTTTTTT.

This clonotype occurred a few times. This chain uses TRBV27 with TRBJ2-1, with unresolved D. This CDR3 is 16 amino acids long. V was trimmed by 5 bases and J by 5 bases, leaving 19 bases between them. CDR1 is MNHEY, CDR2 SMNVEV, per germline (reference sequence). CDR3 in DNA: TGTGCCAGCAGTCCCCTAAAGGATGGTTGGGACAATGAGCAGTTCTTC. As protein: CASSPLKDGWDNEQFF.